This is a list of T cell receptor beta chains from one sample in a study of regulatory T cells in long-lasting Graves disease. TCRdb redid the calling of the multiplex PCR reads with MiXCR, one entry per CDR3 protein. This table holds about 320,000 distinct CDR3 sequences, over 15% found once. The sample was peripheral blood mononuclear cells (PBMCs), taken at new diagnosis, from a patient treated with antithyroid drugs. These receptors were collected from a female donor with Graves disease. Each CDR3 is given with its conserved first and last residue. The D gene is left open where the match is weak. Rows may omit the clone size; those that give it use once, few, many or a size class.

>TRBJ1-6|many|TRBV7-9|.
TGTGCCAGCAGCCCCAGAGGCAGCCAAAATTCACCCCTCCACTTT
CASSPRGSQNSPLHF
>TRBJ1-5|many|TRBV27|TRBD1
TGTGCCAGCCGGTCGGGACAGGGCAGCAATCAGCCCCAGCATTTT
CASRSGQGSNQPQHF
>TRBJ2-2|.|TRBV9|.
TGTGCCAGCACCCAGACGGTACAGACCGGGGAGCTGTTTTTT
CASTQTVQTGELFF
>TRBJ1-1|many|TRBV20-1|.
TGCAGCGCTGGGACGCTTGAAGCTTTCTTT
CSAGTLEAFF
>TRBJ1-2|many|TRBV9|.
TGTGCCAGCAGCCACTCGAGGCTGGGGGCGAACTATGGCTACACCTTC
CASSHSRLGANYGYTF
>TRBJ1-1|.|TRBV19|.
TGTGCCAGTAGCCGAACGGTGATGAACACTGAAGCTTTCTTT
CASSRTVMNTEAFF
>TRBJ2-3|many|TRBV28|.
TGTGCCAGCAGTTTGCGGAAACAGCGAGGCACAGATACGCAGTATTTT
CASSLRKQRGTDTQYF
>TRBJ2-7|.|TRBV7-9|TRBD1
TGTGCCAGCAGCCCGGGACAGGGTATCGAGCAGTACTTC
CASSPGQGIEQYF
>TRBJ2-3|.|TRBV11-2|TRBD1
TGTGCCAGCAGCTTAGTTCCAGGGGGAGCGATAGATACGCAGTATTTT
CASSLVPGGAIDTQYF
>TRBJ1-2|.|TRBV2|TRBD1
TGTGCCAGCAGCCTCACAGGGGGGACAGGGAACTATGGCTACACCTTC
CASSLTGGTGNYGYTF
>TRBJ2-5|many|TRBV18|.
TGTGCCAGCTCACCCCTAGGAGGGCACCAAGAGACCCAGTACTTC
CASSPLGGHQETQYF
>TRBJ2-7|.|TRBV7-2|TRBD2
TGTGCCAGCAGCTTTCTTAGCGGGAGGGCCGACTACGAGCAGTACTTC
CASSFLSGRADYEQYF
>TRBJ2-1|.|TRBV11-3|.
TGTGCCAGCAGCTTAGATAAGGGGGAGGCGGGGTCCTACAATGAGCAGTTCTTC
CASSLDKGEAGSYNEQFF
>TRBJ1-1|many|TRBV6-5|.
TGTGCCAGCAGTTACACCGCGGGAGGCTCTGAAGCTTTCTTT
CASSYTAGGSEAFF
>TRBJ1-1|many|TRBV29-1|.
TGCAGCGTTGTAGGGATAGAAAGAGCTTTCTTT
CSVVGIERAFF
>TRBJ1-1|many|TRBV27|.
TGTGCCAGCAGTTCAGCAGGGGTTCTGAACACTGAAGCTTTCTTT
CASSSAGVLNTEAFF
>TRBJ2-7|many|TRBV24-1|TRBD1
TGTGCCACCAGTGATTTCTCCGGGACAGGGCGGTTCGAGCAGTACTTC
CATSDFSGTGRFEQYF
>TRBJ2-7|.|TRBV6-1|.
TGTGCCAGCACTAATCCCAAGGGGGACCACCACTACGAGCAGTACTTC
CASTNPKGDHHYEQYF
>TRBJ1-2|many|TRBV28|.
TGTGCCAGCAGTTTTGGAGTGGAAGGCTACACCTTC
CASSFGVEGYTF
>TRBJ2-3|few|TRBV25-1|.
TGTGCCAGCAGTGAAATTATAGATACGCAGTATTTT
CASSEIIDTQYF
>TRBJ2-1|.|TRBV9|TRBD2
TGTGCCAGCAGCGTAGATGGGGGAGGGTTCAATGAGCAGTTCTTC
CASSVDGGGFNEQFF
>TRBJ2-1|many|TRBV7-6|.
TGTGCCAGCAGCTCCTCGGGGTCCCTTGAGCAGTTCTTC
CASSSSGSLEQFF
>TRBJ2-2|once|TRBV30|.
TGTGCCTGGAGTGTTTTGTGGACAGAAGTAGCCACCGGGGAGCTGTTTTTT
CAWSVLWTEVATGELFF
>TRBJ2-7|few|TRBV7-9|.
TGTGCCAGCAGCCCACGGGGGGGGACAGAGTCCTACGAGCAGTACTTC
CASSPRGGTESYEQYF
>TRBJ2-6|many|TRBV2|.
TGTGCCAGCAATGGGGTCTTTCCCTCCACTGGGGCCAACGTCCTGACTTTC
CASNGVFPSTGANVLTF
>TRBJ2-7|.|TRBV2|TRBD2
TGTGCCAGCAGTGAAGTCTCTACTAGCGGAAGCTCCTACGAGCAGTACTTC
CASSEVSTSGSSYEQYF
>TRBJ1-2|many|TRBV28|.
TGTGCCAGCAGTTTACAGGGCTATGGCTACACCTTC
CASSLQGYGYTF
>TRBJ1-2|many|TRBV28|.
TGTGCCAGCACCCCGAGAGGGGCCTATGGCTACACCTTC
CASTPRGAYGYTF
>TRBJ2-3|.|TRBV12-5|TRBD1
TGTGCTAGTGGACAGGGGCGACGGAGCACAGATACGCAGTATTTT
CASGQGRRSTDTQYF
>TRBJ2-1|many|TRBV28|.
TGTGCCAGCAGTTTCCAGGTCGATGAGCAGTTCTTC
CASSFQVDEQFF
>TRBJ2-3|many|TRBV28|.
TGTGCCAGCAGTTTGTCCCCTCTAGGGGATACGCAGTATTTT
CASSLSPLGDTQYF
>TRBJ1-6|once|TRBV27|TRBD1
TGTGCCAGCGCCGGGATGGGACAGATAAATAATTCACCCCTCCACTTT
CASAGMGQINNSPLHF
>TRBJ2-1|.|TRBV15|TRBD2
TGTGCCACCAGCAGAGATACTCTGGCGGGAGGGCCGTCGAACAATGAGCAGTTCTTC
CATSRDTLAGGPSNNEQFF
>TRBJ2-2|few|TRBV24-1|TRBD1
TGTGCCACCAGTGATTCTGACAGGGGGCGCGGGGAGCTGTTTTTT
CATSDSDRGRGELFF
>TRBJ2-3|.|TRBV9|.
TGTGCCAGCAGCGCCCCGGGGTCCACAGATACGCAGTATTTT
CASSAPGSTDTQYF
>TRBJ2-5|many|TRBV6-1|.
TGTGCCAGCAGTCTCGGACAGCTATTCCAAGAGACCCAGTACTTC
CASSLGQLFQETQYF
>TRBJ1-1|many|TRBV10-3|.
TGTGCCATCAGTGAAGACAAGTACACTGAAGCTTTCTTT
CAISEDKYTEAFF
>TRBJ2-7|many|TRBV6-1|.
TGTGCCAGCAGTGAGCAAGCGAGGAACGAGCAGTACTTC
CASSEQARNEQYF
>TRBJ2-5|many|TRBV6-1|TRBD1
TGTGCCAGCAGTGATATAGGGGGCTCGAGGCAGACCCAGTACTTC
CASSDIGGSRQTQYF
>TRBJ2-7|.|TRBV4-1|.
TGCGCCAGCAGCCCCCATGGTCCGGGACGGAATTCCTACGAGCAGTACTTC
CASSPHGPGRNSYEQYF
>TRBJ1-1|many|TRBV27|.
TGTGCCAGCAGCTGGGTGCGGGAGAACACTGAAGCTTTCTTT
CASSWVRENTEAFF
>TRBJ1-1|few|TRBV30|.
TGTGCCTGGATCGAGCGGGGTGACACTGAAGCTTTCTTT
CAWIERGDTEAFF
>TRBJ2-1|few|TRBV7-9|TRBD2
TGTGCCAGCAGCTCCTTACGGGAGGGCAACAATGAGCAGTTCTTC
CASSSLREGNNEQFF
>TRBJ1-5|many|TRBV2|.
TGTGCCAGCAGTGTAACGTTCTCTCAGCCCCAGCATTTT
CASSVTFSQPQHF